This T cell receptor beta chain was captured by sequencing in a study of glioma-infiltrating T cells. Study conclusions and caveats: Above-expected tissue-blood divergence occurred in all gliomas, most in low-grade ones. Very few CDR3 sequences were shared between tissue and blood.

Details on this clonotype: Its antigen is currently unknown. This may be a read error: a much more frequent sequence differs by one nucleotide.

V was clipped by 3 bases and J by 2 bases; unmatched bases: 7. Germline CDR1 and CDR2: MGHRA and YSYEKL. The CDR3 contains 15 residues. TCR alpha and beta CDR3 regions were amplified from RNA using iRepertoire nested multiplex PCR. For one-step reverse transcription and amplification, 100-400 ng of tissue mRNA or PBMC total RNA was used. TCRdb processed the multiplex PCR reads anew with MiXCR; each CDR3 protein has one entry. The table records about 190,000 distinct CDR3 sequences, over 30% of them present only once. Input material: glioma tissue, nonneoplastic brain tissue, or PBMCs (not recorded which). This clonotype originated in a human donor with low-grade glioma or glioblastoma, undergoing nonglioma brain surgery, or in good health (not recorded which). The gene calls are TRBV4-1 and TRBJ2-7, with TRBD1 matching over 7 bases. The DNA of the CDR3 is TGCGCCAGCAGCCATCCGGGACAGAGCCCCTACGAGCAGTACTTC. Translating gives CASSHPGQSPYEQYF.